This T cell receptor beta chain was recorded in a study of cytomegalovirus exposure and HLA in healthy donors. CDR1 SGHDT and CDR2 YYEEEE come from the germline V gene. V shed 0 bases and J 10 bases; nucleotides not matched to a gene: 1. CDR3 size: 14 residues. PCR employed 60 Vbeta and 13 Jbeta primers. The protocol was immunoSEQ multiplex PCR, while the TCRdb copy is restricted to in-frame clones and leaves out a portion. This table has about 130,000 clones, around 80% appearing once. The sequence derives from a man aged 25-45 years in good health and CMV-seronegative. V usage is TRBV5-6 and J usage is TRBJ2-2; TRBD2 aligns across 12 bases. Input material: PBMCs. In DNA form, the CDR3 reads TGTGCCAGCAGCTTGGGACTAGCGGGAGTGGAGCTGTTTTTT. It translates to CASSLGLAGVELFF.